This T cell receptor (beta chain) was sequenced in a study of T cell repertoires in cytomegalovirus infection. Background on the study: TCR beta signatures that were public indicated CMV infection and matching HLA type. Study conclusions and caveats: HLA-C-restricted CMV-specific TCR beta clonotypes prevailed in the ex vivo response.

A word on this clonotype: The antigen is unknown.

This CDR3 region has 15 residues. V was trimmed by 6 bases and J by 6 bases, leaving 15 bases between them. Germline lookup yields CDR1 MDHEN and CDR2 SYDVKM. MiXCR, applied by TCRdb to the reads, yields one record per CDR3 protein. The sample contains around 900,000 distinct CDR3 sequences, 30% to 40% of which appear only once. V is TRBV28 and J is TRBJ1-6; no clear D gene. The clonotype originates from a human donor in good health (CMV status not recorded). Some clones in this sample may be carry-over from other donors' samples. The sequencing here drew on cultured CD8+ T cells from PBMCs, taken from culture after CMV antigen stimulation. This CDR3 reads CASSERAGINSPLHF. The CDR3 region has the DNA TGTGCCAGCAGCGAAAGGGCAGGAATTAATTCACCCCTCCACTTT.